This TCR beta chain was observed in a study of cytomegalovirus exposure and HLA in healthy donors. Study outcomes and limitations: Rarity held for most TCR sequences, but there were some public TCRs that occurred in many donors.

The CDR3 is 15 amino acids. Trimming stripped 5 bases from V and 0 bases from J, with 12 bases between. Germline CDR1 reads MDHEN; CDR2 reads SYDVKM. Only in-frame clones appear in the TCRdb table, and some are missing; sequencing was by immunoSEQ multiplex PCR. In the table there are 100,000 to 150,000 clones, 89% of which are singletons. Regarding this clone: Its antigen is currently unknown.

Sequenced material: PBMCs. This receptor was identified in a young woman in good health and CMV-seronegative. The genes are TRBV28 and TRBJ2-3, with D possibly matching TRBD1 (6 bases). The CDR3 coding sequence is TGTGCCAGCAGTCACGGGACACCCAGCACAGATACGCAGTATTTT. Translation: CASSHGTPSTDTQYF.